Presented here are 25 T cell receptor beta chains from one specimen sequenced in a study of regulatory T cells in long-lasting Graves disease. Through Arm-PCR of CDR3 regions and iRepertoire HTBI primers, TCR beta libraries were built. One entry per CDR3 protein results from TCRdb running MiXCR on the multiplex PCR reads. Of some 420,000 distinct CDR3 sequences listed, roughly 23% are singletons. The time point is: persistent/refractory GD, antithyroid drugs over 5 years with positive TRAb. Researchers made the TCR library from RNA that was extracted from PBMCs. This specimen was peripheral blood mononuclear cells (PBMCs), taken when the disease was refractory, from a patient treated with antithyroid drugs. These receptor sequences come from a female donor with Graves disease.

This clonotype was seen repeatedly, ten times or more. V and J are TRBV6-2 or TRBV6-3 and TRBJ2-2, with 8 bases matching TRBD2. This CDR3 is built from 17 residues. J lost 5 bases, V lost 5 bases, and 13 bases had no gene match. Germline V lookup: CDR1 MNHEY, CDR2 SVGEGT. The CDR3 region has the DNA TGTGCCAGCAGTGACCGAACTAGCGGAGCCAGGACCGGGGAGCTGTTTTTT. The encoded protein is CASSDRTSGARTGELFF.

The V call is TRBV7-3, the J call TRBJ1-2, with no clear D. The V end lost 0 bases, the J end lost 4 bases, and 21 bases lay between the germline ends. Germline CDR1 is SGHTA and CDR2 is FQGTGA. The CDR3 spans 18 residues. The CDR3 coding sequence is TGTGCCAGCAGCTTAACCCCCCCAGTGGGCGCAAGGCCCTATGGCTACACCTTC. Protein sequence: CASSLTPPVGARPYGYTF.

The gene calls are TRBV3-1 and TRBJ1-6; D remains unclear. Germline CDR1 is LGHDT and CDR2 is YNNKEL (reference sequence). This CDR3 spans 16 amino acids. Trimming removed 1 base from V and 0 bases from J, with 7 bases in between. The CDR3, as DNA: TGTGCCAGCAGCCAAGGTGGAAGCTCCTATAATTCACCCCTCCACTTT. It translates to CASSQGGSSYNSPLHF.

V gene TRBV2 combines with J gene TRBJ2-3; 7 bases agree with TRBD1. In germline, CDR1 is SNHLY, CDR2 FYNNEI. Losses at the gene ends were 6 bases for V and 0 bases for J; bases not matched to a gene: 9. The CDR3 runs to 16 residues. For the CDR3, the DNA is TGTGCCAGCAGCCGTCCGGGACAGCTAAGCACAGATACGCAGTATTTT. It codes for CASSRPGQLSTDTQYF.

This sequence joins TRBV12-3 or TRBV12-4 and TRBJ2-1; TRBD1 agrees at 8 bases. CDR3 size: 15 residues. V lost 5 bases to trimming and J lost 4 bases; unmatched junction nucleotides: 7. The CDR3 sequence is CASSPRQGMYNEQFF. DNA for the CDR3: TGTGCCAGCAGTCCCCGACAGGGGATGTACAATGAGCAGTTCTTC.

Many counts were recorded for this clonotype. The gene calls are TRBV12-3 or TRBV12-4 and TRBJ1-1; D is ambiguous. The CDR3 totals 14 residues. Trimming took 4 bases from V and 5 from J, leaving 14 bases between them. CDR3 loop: CASSYRGLGTEAFF. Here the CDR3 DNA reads TGTGCCAGCAGTTACCGCGGGTTGGGGACTGAAGCTTTCTTT.

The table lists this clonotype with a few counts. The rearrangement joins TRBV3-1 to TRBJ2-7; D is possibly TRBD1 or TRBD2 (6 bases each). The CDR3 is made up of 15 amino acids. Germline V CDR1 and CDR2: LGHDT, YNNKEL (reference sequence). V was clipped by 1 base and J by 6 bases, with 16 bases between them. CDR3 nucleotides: TGTGCCAGCAGCCAAGGCCCGGGGGCGCAGGGCGAGCAGTACTTC. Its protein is CASSQGPGAQGEQYF.

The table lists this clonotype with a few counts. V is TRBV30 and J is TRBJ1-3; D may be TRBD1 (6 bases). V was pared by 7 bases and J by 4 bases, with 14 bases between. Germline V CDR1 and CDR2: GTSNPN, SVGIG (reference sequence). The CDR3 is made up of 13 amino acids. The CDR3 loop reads CALGGQQGNTIYF. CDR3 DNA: TGTGCCTTAGGGGGGCAACAGGGAAACACCATATATTTT. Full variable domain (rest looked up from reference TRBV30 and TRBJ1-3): SQTIHQWPATLVQPVGSPLSLECTVEGTSNPNLYWYRQAAGRGLQLLFYSVGIGQISSEVPQNLSASRPQDRQFILSSKKLLLSDSGFYLCALGGQQGNTIYFGEGSWLTVV.

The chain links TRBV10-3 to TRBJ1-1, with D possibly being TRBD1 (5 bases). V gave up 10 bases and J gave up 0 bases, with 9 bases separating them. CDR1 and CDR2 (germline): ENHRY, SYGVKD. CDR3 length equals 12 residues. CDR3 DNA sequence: TGTGCCACCGAGGGGATGAACACTGAAGCTTTCTTT. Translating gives CATEGMNTEAFF.

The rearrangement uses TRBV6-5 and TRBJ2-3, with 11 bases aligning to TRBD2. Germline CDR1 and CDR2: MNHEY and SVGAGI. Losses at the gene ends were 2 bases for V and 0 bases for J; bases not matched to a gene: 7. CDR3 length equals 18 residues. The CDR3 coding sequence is TGTGCCAGCAGTTACCTCGGGACTAGCGGATCTAGCACAGATACGCAGTATTTT. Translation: CASSYLGTSGSSTDTQYF.

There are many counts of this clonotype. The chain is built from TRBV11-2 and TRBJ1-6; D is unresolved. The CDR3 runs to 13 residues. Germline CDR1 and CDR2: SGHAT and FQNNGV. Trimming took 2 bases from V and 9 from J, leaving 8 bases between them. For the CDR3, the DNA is TGTGCCAGCAGCTTAAGTAGCGCTTCACCCCTCCACTTT. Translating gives CASSLSSASPLHF.

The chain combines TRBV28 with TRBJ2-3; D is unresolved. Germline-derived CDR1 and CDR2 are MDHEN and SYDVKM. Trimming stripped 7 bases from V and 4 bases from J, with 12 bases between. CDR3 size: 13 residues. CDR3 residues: CASTGLISDTQYF. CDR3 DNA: TGTGCCAGCACCGGCCTAATCTCAGATACGCAGTATTTT. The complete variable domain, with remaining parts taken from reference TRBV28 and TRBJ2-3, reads DVKVTQSSRYLVKRTGEKVFLECVQDMDHENMFWYRQDPGLGLRLIYFSYDVKMKEKGDIPEGYSVSREKKERFSLILESASTNQTSMYLCASTGLISDTQYFGPGTRLTVL.

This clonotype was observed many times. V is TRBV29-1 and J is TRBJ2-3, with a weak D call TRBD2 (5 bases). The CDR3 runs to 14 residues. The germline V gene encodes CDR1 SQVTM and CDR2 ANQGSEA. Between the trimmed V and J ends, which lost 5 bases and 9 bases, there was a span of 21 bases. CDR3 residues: CSVKVLVPRETQYF. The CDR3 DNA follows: TGCAGCGTTAAGGTGTTAGTCCCGAGGGAGACGCAGTATTTT.

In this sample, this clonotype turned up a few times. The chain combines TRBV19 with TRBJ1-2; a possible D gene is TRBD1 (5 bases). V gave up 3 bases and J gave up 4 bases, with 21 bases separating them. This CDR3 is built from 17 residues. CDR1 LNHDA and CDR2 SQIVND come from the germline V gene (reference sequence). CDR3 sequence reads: CASSIWSRERSRYGYTF. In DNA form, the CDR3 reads TGTGCCAGTAGTATCTGGAGCAGGGAGAGATCTCGCTATGGCTACACCTTC.

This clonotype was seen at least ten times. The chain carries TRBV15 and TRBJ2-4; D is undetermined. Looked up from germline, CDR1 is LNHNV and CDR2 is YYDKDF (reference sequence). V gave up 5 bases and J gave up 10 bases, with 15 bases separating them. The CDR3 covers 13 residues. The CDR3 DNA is TGTGCCACCAGCTCTTGGACCACGCAGATTCAGTACTTC. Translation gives CATSSWTTQIQYF.

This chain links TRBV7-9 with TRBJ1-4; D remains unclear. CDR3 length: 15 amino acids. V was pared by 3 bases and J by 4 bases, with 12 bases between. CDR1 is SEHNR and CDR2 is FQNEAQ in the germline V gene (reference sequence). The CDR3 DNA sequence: TGTGCCAGCAGCTTTTCGGCACTTGGTAATGAAAAACTGTTTTTT. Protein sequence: CASSFSALGNEKLFF.

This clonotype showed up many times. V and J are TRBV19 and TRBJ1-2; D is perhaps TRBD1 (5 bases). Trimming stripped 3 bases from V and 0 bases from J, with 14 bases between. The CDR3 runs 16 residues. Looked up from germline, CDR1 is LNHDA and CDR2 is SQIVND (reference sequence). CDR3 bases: TGTGCCAGTAGTATGATGGCAGGGACTGCTAACTATGGCTACACCTTC. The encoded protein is CASSMMAGTANYGYTF.

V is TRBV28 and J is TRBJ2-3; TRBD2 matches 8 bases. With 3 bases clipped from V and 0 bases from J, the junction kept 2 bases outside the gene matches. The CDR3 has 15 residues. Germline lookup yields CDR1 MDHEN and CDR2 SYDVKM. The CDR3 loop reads CASSFSGISTDTQYF. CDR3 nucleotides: TGTGCCAGCAGTTTTAGCGGGATTAGCACAGATACGCAGTATTTT.

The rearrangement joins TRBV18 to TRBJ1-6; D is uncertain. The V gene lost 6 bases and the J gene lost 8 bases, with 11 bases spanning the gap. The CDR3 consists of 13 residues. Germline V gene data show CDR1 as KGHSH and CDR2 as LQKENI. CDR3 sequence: CASSQEGDSPLHF. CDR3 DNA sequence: TGTGCCAGCTCCCAAGAAGGAGATTCACCCCTCCACTTT.

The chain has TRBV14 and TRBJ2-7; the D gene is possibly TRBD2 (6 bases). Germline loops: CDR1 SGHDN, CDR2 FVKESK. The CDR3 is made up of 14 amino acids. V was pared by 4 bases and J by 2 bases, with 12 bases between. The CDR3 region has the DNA TGTGCCAGCAGCCTGGGACTGCAGACCTACGAGCAGTACTTC. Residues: CASSLGLQTYEQYF.

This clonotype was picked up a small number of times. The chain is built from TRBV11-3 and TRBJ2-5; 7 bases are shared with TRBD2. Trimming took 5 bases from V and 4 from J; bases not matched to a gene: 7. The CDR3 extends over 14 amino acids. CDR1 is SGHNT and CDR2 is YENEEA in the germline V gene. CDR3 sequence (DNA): TGTGCCAGCAGCCCGATGGGGGGGAGAGAGACCCAGTACTTC. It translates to CASSPMGGRETQYF.

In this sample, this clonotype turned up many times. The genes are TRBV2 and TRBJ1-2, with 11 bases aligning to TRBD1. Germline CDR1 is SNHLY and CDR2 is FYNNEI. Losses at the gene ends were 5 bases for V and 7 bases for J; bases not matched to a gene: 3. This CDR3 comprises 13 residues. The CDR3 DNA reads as TGTGCCAGCAGTAGGACAGGGGGCCGTGGCTACACCTTC. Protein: CASSRTGGRGYTF.

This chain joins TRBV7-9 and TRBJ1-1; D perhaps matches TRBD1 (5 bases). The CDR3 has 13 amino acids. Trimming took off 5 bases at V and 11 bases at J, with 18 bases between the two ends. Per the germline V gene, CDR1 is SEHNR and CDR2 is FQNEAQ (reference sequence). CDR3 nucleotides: TGTGCCAGCAGCAGCGACAGCCCGTCAGGGGCTTTCTTT. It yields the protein CASSSDSPSGAFF.

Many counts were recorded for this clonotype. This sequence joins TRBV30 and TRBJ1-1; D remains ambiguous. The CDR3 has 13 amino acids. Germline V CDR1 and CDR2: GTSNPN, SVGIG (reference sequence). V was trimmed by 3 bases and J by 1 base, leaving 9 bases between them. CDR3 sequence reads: CAWRSQTNTEAFF. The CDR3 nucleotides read TGTGCCTGGAGGTCACAGACGAACACTGAAGCTTTCTTT.

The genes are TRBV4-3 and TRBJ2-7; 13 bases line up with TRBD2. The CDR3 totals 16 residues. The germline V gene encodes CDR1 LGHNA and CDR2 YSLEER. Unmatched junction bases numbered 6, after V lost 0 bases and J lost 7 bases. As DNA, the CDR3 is TGCGCCAGCAGCCAAGATGGACTAGCGGGAGTTCAAGAGCAGTACTTC. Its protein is CASSQDGLAGVQEQYF.